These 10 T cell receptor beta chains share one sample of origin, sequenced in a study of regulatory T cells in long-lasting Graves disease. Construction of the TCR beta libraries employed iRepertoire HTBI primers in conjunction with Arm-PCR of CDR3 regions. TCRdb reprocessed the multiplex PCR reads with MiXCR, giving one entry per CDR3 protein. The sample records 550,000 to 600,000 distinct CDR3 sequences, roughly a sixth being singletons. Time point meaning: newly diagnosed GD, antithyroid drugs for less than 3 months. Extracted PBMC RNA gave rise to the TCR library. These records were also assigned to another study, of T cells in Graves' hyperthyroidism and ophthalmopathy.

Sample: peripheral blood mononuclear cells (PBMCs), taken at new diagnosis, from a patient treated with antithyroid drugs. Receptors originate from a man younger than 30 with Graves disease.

This CDR3 reads CAWSGSGGFNEKLFF. CDR3 nucleotide sequence: TGTGCCTGGAGTGGTTCGGGGGGCTTTAATGAAAAACTGTTTTTT. The chain employs TRBV30 and TRBJ1-4; D is perhaps TRBD1 (6 bases). The CDR3 has 15 amino acids. V was clipped by 1 base and J by 4 bases, with 13 bases between them. Germline loops: CDR1 GTSNPN, CDR2 SVGIG (reference sequence).

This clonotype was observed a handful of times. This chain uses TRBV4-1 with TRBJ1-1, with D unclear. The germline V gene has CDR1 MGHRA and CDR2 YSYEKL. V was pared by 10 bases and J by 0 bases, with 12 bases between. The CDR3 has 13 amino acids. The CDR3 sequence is CAIGGRLNTEAFF. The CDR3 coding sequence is TGCGCCATAGGAGGACGCCTGAACACTGAAGCTTTCTTT.

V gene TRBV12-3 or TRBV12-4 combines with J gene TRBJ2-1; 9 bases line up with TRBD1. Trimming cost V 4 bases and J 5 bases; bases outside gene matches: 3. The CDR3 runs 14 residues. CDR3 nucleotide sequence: TGTGCCAGCAGTTGGGGGACAGGGAACAATGAGCAGTTCTTC. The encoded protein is CASSWGTGNNEQFF.

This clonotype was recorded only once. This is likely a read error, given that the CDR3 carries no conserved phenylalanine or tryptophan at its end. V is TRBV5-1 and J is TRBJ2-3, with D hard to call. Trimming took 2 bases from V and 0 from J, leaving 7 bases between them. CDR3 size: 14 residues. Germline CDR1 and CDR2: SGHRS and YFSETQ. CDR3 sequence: CASSFGGSTDTQYL. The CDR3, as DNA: TGCGCCAGCAGCTTCGGCGGTAGCACAGATACGCAGTATCTT.

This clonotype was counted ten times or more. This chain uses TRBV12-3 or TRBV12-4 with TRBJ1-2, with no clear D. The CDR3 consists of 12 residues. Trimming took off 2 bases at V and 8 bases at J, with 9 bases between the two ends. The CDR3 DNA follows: TGTGCCAGCAGTTTAAGGGTTGGAGGCTACACCTTC. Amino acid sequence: CASSLRVGGYTF.

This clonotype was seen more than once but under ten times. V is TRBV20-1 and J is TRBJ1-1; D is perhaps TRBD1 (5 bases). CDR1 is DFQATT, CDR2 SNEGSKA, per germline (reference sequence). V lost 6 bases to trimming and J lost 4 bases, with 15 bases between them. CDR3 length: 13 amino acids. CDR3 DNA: TGCAGTGCCCCCCCGGGGCAGGGCACTGAAGCTTTCTTT. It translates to CSAPPGQGTEAFF.

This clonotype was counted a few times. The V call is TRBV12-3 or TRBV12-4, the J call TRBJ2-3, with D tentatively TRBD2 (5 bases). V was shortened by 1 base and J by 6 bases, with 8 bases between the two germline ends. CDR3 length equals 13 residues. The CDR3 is CASSLGGMDTQYF. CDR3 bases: TGTGCCAGCAGTTTAGGAGGGATGGATACGCAGTATTTT.

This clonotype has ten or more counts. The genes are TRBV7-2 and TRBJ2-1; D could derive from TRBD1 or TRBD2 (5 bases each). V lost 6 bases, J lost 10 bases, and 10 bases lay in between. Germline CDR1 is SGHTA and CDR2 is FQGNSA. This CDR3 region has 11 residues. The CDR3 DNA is TGTGCCAGCAGTTCGGGACGGGAGCAGTTCTTC. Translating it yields CASSSGREQFF. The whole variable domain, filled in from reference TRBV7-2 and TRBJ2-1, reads GAGVSQSPSNKVTEKGKDVELRCDPISGHTALYWYRQSLGQGLEFLIYFQGNSAPDKSGLPSDRFSAERTGGSVSTLTIQRTQQEDSAVYLCASSSGREQFFGPGTRLTVL.

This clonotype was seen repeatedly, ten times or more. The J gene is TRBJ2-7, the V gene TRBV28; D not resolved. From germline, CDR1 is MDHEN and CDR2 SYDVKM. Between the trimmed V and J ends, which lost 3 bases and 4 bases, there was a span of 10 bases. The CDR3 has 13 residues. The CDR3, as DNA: TGTGCCAGCAGTTTTGGCTTGTTATACGAGCAGTACTTC. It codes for CASSFGLLYEQYF.

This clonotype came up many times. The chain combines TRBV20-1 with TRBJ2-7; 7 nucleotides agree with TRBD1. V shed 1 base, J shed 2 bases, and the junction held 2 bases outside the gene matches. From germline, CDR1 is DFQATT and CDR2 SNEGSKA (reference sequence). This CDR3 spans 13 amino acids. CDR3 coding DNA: TGCAGTGCTAGAGGGGACAGAGCCTACGAGCAGTACTTC. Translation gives CSARGDRAYEQYF.